The 18 T cell receptor beta chains presented below share a single source sample, sequenced in a study of blood T cell repertoires in COVID-19. Data came from immunoSEQ multiplex PCR; TCRdb stores just in-frame clones and leaves some out. The sample holds approximately 31,000 clones, around 89% seen once. The sequencing sample was made of peripheral blood. These TCRs come from a man in his fifties or sixties with active COVID-19.

The chain recombines TRBV28 with TRBJ2-7; tentative D call: TRBD1 (6 bases). The V end was cut by 3 bases, the J end by 5 bases, with 11 bases between. Germline assignment: CDR1 MDHEN and CDR2 SYDVKM. This CDR3 contains 13 residues. CDR3 DNA: TGTGCCAGCAGTTTCCAGGGGACCCACGAGCAGTACTTC. Translated, it gives CASSFQGTHEQYF.

The rearrangement joins TRBV5-5 to TRBJ2-1; 8 nucleotides match TRBD1. The junction had 5 bases not matched to a gene; V was cut back by 5 bases and J by 1 base. Germline-derived CDR1 and CDR2 are SGHKS and YYEKEE (reference sequence). There are 15 residues in the CDR3. Here the CDR3 reads CASSGGTGSYNEQFF. The DNA of the CDR3 is TGTGCCAGCAGTGGAGGGACAGGTTCCTACAATGAGCAGTTCTTC.

This clone was seen a single time. The chain couples TRBV18 to TRBJ2-7; maybe TRBD1 (7 bases). Trimming shortened V by 4 bases and J by 5 bases, and 15 bases separated the two germline ends. The CDR3 consists of 14 residues. CDR1 is KGHSH, CDR2 LQKENI, per germline. CDR3 in DNA: TGTGCCAGCTCACGCTCACAGGGGACTCACGAGCAGTACTTC. Translated: CASSRSQGTHEQYF.

In DNA form, the CDR3 reads TGTGCCAGCAGTCCCCCCGAGGCAGGGCGGACTGAAGCTTTCTTT. Its translation is CASSPPEAGRTEAFF. J is TRBJ1-1 and V is TRBV6-5; weak D call: TRBD1 (5 bases). Germline V gene sequence: CDR1 MNHEY, CDR2 SVGAGI. There are 15 residues in the CDR3. V dropped 5 bases and J dropped 5 bases, with 18 bases sitting between them.

The chain carries TRBV20-1 and TRBJ1-2; D ambiguous. Germline CDR1 is DFQATT and CDR2 is SNEGSKA (reference sequence). V was cut by 6 bases and J by 4 bases, with 9 bases left in between. The CDR3 totals 11 residues. The DNA of the CDR3 is TGCAGTGCCACGGTTCCCTATGGCTACACCTTC. Protein sequence: CSATVPYGYTF.

The rearrangement links TRBV5-6 to TRBJ2-5; 9 bases align to TRBD1. J lost 1 base, V lost 4 bases, and 5 bases had no gene match. Germline V gene data show CDR1 as SGHDT and CDR2 as YYEEEE. The CDR3 runs 15 residues. CDR3 bases: TGTGCCAGCAGCGGGACAGGGAGGCCCCAAGAGACCCAGTACTTC. It codes for CASSGTGRPQETQYF.

The CDR3 sequence is CASSLERHREYTEAFF. The DNA of the CDR3 is TGTGCCAGCAGCTTAGAACGGCACAGGGAGTACACTGAAGCTTTCTTT. This chain joins TRBV7-9 and TRBJ1-1; tentatively, D is TRBD1 (6 bases). The CDR3 extends over 16 amino acids. Trimming removed 1 base from V and 3 bases from J, with 15 bases in between. CDR1 is SEHNR and CDR2 is FQNEAQ in the germline V gene (reference sequence).

V gene TRBV19 combines with J gene TRBJ1-5; D may be TRBD1 (5 bases). Germline V CDR1 and CDR2: LNHDA, SQIVND (reference sequence). CDR3 length equals 14 residues. Trimming pared 5 bases from V and 2 bases from J, leaving 10 bases between. The CDR3 loop reads CASSATRGNQPQHF. The CDR3 DNA is TGTGCCAGTAGTGCCACCAGGGGCAATCAGCCCCAGCATTTT.

The chain joins TRBV13 to TRBJ2-7, with 12 bases fitting TRBD2. Germline trimming cut 5 bases from V and 4 bases from J; bases unmatched to any gene: 9. Germline CDR1 is PRHDT and CDR2 is FYEKMQ (reference sequence). CDR3 length: 16 amino acids. CDR3 protein: CASSPRLAGEGYEQYF. The CDR3 DNA follows: TGTGCCAGCAGCCCCCGACTAGCGGGGGAGGGGTACGAGCAGTACTTC. The full variable domain, completed using reference TRBV13 and TRBJ2-7, is AAGVIQSPRHLIKEKRETATLKCYPIPRHDTVYWYQQGPGQDPQFLISFYEKMQSDKGSIPDRFSAQQFSDYHSELNMSSLELGDSALYFCASSPRLAGEGYEQYFGPGTRLTVT.

This chain uses TRBV6-6 with TRBJ1-5; 8 nucleotides agree with TRBD1. Per the germline V gene, CDR1 is MNHNY and CDR2 is SVGAGI (reference sequence). The CDR3 spans 14 residues. V was clipped by 7 bases and J by 6 bases; unmatched bases: 8. CDR3 coding DNA: TGTGCCAGCAAACCGGGACAGGAGGTTCAGCCCCAGCATTTT. Its translation: CASKPGQEVQPQHF.

This chain uses TRBV7-2 with TRBJ1-2; 8 nucleotides agree with TRBD1. The CDR3 is 15 amino acids. The J segment lost 5 bases and the V segment lost 5 bases, leaving 10 bases of the junction unmatched. CDR1 and CDR2 from the germline V gene are SGHTA and FQGNSA. The CDR3 bases are TGTGCCAGCAGCGCGCCTTGGGACAGGAGGTATGGCTACACCTTC. This translates into CASSAPWDRRYGYTF.

This sequence joins TRBV19 and TRBJ1-2; D is unclear. The CDR3 is 13 amino acids. V lost 0 bases and J lost 4, with 6 bases in between. Germline-derived CDR1 and CDR2 are LNHDA and SQIVND (reference sequence). This CDR3 is CASSIDSFYGYTF. The DNA of the CDR3 is TGTGCCAGTAGTATAGATAGCTTCTATGGCTACACCTTC.

The J gene is TRBJ2-7, the V gene TRBV7-9, with D possibly matching TRBD2 (6 bases). From germline, CDR1 is SEHNR and CDR2 FQNEAQ (reference sequence). CDR3 size: 19 residues. Trimming removed 4 bases from V and 3 bases from J, with 28 bases in between. CDR3 loop: CASSSTLLAGGKGFYEQYF. CDR3 nucleotides: TGTGCCAGCAGCTCCACCCTCTTGGCGGGCGGGAAGGGATTCTACGAGCAGTACTTC.

The V and J genes are TRBV28 and TRBJ2-1, with TRBD1 as a possible D gene (6 bases). The length of the CDR3 is 15 residues. V lost 1 base and J lost 7, with 14 bases in between. The germline CDR1 and CDR2 sequences are MDHEN and SYDVKM. As DNA, the CDR3 is TGTGCCAGCAGTTTATTACAGGGTGGAGGAAATGAGCAGTTCTTC. Its protein is CASSLLQGGGNEQFF.

The chain is built from TRBV30 and TRBJ1-1, with D perhaps matching TRBD1 (5 bases). The CDR3 consists of 14 residues. Germline assignment: CDR1 GTSNPN and CDR2 SVGIG (reference sequence). Trimming stripped 2 bases from V and 0 bases from J, with 10 bases between. The CDR3 bases are TGTGCCTGGAGTCGAGGACACCTGAACACTGAAGCTTTCTTT. This gives the protein CAWSRGHLNTEAFF.

The chain combines TRBV9 with TRBJ1-3; D is ambiguous. Germline CDR1 reads SGDLS; CDR2 reads YYNGEE. V shed 0 bases and J shed 0 bases, with 4 bases lying between them. The CDR3 runs 14 residues. CDR3 in DNA: TGTGCCAGCAGCGTAGCGGTCTCTGGAAACACCATATATTTT. It yields the protein CASSVAVSGNTIYF. Full variable domain (remainder filled in from reference TRBV9 and TRBJ1-3): DSGVTQTPKHLITATGQRVTLRCSPRSGDLSVYWYQQSLDQGLQFLIQYYNGEERAKGNILERFSAQQFPDLHSELNLSSLELGDSALYFCASSVAVSGNTIYFGEGSWLTVV.

This clone was detected only once. The genes are TRBV9 and TRBJ2-3, with TRBD2 matching over 7 bases. CDR1 is SGDLS and CDR2 is YYNGEE in the germline V gene. The J segment lost 1 base and the V segment lost 3 bases, leaving 5 bases of the junction unmatched. The CDR3 runs to 15 residues. In DNA form, the CDR3 reads TGTGCCAGCAGCGCCAGCGGGACTCGCACAGATACGCAGTATTTT. As protein: CASSASGTRTDTQYF. Drawing the rest from reference TRBV9 and TRBJ2-3, the complete variable domain is DSGVTQTPKHLITATGQRVTLRCSPRSGDLSVYWYQQSLDQGLQFLIQYYNGEERAKGNILERFSAQQFPDLHSELNLSSLELGDSALYFCASSASGTRTDTQYFGPGTRLTVL.

The chain has TRBV4-3 and TRBJ1-2, with D tentatively TRBD1 (6 bases). V gave up 0 bases and J gave up 5 bases, with 19 bases separating them. In germline, CDR1 is LGHNA, CDR2 YSLEER. This CDR3 contains 17 residues. DNA of the CDR3: TGCGCCAGCAGCCAAGAAATTAGGGGGGGCTGGAATTATGGCTACACCTTC. Protein sequence: CASSQEIRGGWNYGYTF.